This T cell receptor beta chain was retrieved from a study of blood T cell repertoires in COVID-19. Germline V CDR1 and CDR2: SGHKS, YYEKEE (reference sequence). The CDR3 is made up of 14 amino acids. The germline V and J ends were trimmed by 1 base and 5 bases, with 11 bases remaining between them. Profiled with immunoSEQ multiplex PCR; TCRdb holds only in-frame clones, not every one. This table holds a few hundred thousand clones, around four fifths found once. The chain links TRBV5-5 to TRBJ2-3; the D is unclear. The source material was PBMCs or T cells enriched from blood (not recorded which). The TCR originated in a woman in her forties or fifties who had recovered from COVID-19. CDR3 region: CASSLLGVRDTQYF. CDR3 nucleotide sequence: TGTGCCAGCAGCTTGTTAGGAGTCAGAGATACGCAGTATTTT.